This TCR beta chain was identified in a study of T cells after somatic rescue of genetic block. TCRdb's table, derived via immunoSEQ multiplex PCR, lists solely in-frame clones and lacks some. The data hold over 55,000 clones, with around 90% observed a single time. V was cut by 0 bases and J by 2 bases, with 11 bases left in between. CDR1 SGHRS and CDR2 YFSETQ come from the germline V gene. This CDR3 has 15 amino acids. This chain uses TRBV5-1 with TRBJ2-5, with TRBD2 as a possible D gene (5 bases). The TCR was taken from a middle-aged man. The sequenced sample consisted of peripheral blood mononuclear cells (PBMCs). CDR3 coding DNA: TGCGCCAGCAGCTTGGCCCCGGACTTACAAGAGACCCAGTACTTC. It is translated as CASSLAPDLQETQYF.